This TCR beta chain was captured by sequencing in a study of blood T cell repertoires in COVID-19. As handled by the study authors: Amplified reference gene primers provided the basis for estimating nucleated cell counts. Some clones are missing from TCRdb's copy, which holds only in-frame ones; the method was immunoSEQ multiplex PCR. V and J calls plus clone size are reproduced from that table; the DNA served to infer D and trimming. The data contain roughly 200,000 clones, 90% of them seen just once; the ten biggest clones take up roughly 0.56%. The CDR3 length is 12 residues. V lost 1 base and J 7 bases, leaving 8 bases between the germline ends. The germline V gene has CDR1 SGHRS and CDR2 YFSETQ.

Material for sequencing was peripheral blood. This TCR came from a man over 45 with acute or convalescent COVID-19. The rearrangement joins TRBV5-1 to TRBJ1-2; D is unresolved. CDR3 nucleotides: TGCGCCAGCAGCTTGCACAATCTTGGCTACACCTTC. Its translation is CASSLHNLGYTF.